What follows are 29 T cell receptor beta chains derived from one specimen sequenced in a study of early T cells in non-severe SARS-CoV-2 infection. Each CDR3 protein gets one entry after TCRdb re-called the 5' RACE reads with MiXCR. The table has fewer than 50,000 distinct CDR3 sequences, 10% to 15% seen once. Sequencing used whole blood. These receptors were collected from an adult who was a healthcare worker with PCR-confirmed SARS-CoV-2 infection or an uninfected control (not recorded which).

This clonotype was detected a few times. DNA of the CDR3: TGCGCCAGCAGTCAATCCGAGAAAATAGAGGACGTCTACGAGCAGTACTTC. It encodes CASSQSEKIEDVYEQYF. The chain combines TRBV23-1 with TRBJ2-7; D is uncertain. TRBV23-1 is assigned to the ORF class and has an uncertain function. The CDR3 is 17 amino acids. V lost 0 bases and J 3 bases, leaving 18 bases between the germline ends.

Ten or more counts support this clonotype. Here the CDR3 reads CASSDSKGTGYTF. The CDR3 nucleotides are TGTGCCAGCAGTGACTCCAAGGGGACGGGCTACACCTTC. This chain links TRBV6-4 with TRBJ1-2; possible D gene TRBD1, 5 bases. The length of the CDR3 is 13 residues. Germline lookup yields CDR1 MRHNA and CDR2 SNTAGT. Deletions cut 0 bases from V and 8 bases from J, with 10 bases between.

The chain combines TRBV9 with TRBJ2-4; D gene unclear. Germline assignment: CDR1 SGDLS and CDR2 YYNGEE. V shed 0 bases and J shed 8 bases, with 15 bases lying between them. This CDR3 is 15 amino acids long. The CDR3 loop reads CASSVDQDSADIQYF. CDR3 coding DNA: TGTGCCAGCAGCGTAGACCAGGATTCGGCAGACATTCAGTACTTC.

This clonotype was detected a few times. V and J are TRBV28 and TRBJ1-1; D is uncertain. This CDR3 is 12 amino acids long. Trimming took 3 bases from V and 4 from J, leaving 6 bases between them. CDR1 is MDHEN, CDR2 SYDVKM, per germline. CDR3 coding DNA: TGTGCCAGCAGTTTGGACCCCACTGAAGCTTTCTTT. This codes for CASSLDPTEAFF.

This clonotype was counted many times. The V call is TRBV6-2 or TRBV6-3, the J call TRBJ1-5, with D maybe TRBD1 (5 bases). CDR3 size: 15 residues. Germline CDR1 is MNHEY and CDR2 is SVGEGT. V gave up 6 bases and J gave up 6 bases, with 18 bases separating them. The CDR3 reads CASSSRERGVQPQHF. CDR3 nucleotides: TGTGCCAGCAGCTCCCGGGAAAGGGGCGTTCAGCCCCAGCATTTT.

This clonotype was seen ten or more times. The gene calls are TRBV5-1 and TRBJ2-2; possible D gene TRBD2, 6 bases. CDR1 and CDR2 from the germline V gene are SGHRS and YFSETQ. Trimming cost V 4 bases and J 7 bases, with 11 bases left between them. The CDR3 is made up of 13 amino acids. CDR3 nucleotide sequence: TGCGCCAGCAGCAGGCGGGATGGCGGGGAGCTGTTTTTT. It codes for CASSRRDGGELFF.

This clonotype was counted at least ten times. The CDR3 DNA reads TGCAGCGTCGGGAGGGAGACAGGGGGTGAGCAGTTCTTC. Translating gives CSVGRETGGEQFF. This chain links TRBV29-1 with TRBJ2-1, with D perhaps TRBD1 (9 bases). V was trimmed by 6 bases and J by 9 bases, leaving 18 bases between them. This CDR3 region has 13 residues. CDR1 is SQVTM, CDR2 ANQGSEA, per germline.

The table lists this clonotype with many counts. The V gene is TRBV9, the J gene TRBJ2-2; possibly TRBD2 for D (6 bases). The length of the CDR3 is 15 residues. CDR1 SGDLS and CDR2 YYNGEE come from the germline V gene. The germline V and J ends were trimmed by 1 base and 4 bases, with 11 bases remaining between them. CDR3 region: CASSVRDSSTGELFF. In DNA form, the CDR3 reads TGTGCCAGCAGCGTACGGGACTCTTCCACCGGGGAGCTGTTTTTT.

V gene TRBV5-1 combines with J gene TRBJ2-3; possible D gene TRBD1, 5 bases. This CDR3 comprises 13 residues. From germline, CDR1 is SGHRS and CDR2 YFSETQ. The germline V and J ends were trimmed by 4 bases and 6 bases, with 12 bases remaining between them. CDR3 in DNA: TGCGCCAGCAGCCGAACAGGCCCGGATACGCAGTATTTT. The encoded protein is CASSRTGPDTQYF.

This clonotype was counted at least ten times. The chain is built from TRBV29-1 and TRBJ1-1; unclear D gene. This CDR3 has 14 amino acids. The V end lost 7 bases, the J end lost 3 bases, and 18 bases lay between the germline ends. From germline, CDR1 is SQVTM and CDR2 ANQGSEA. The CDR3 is CSASATDGDTEAFF. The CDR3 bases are TGCAGCGCATCGGCGACGGACGGGGACACTGAAGCTTTCTTT.

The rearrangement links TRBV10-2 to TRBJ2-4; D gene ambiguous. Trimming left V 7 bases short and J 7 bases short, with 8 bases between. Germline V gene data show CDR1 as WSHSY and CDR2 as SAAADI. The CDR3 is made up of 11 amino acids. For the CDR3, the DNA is TGCGCCAGCATTAGTAGTAACATTCAGTACTTC. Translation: CASISSNIQYF.

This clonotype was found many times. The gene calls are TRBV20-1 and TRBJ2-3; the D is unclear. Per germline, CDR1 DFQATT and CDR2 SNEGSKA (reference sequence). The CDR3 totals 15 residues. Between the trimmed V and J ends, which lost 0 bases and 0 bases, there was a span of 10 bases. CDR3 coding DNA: TGCAGTGCTAGAGATCGACGGTTTAGCACAGATACGCAGTATTTT. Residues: CSARDRRFSTDTQYF.

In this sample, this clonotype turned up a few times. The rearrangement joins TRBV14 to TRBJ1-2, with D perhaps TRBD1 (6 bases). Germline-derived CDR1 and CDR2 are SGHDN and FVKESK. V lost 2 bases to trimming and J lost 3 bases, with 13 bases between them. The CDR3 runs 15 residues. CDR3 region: CASSQKLTGYYGYTF. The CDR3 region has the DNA TGTGCCAGCAGCCAAAAATTGACAGGTTACTATGGCTACACCTTC.

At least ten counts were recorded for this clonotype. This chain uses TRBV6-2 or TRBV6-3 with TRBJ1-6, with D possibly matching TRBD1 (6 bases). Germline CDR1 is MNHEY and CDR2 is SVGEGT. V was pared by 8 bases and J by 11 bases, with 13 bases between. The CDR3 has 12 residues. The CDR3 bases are TGTGCCAGCGGTAGGGGGTCCGCACCCCTCCACTTT. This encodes CASGRGSAPLHF.

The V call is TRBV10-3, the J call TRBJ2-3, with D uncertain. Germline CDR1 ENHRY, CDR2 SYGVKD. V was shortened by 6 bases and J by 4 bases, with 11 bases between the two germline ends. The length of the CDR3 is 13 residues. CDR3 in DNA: TGTGCCATCAGCGCCAGGCCCCCAGATACGCAGTATTTT. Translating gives CAISARPPDTQYF.

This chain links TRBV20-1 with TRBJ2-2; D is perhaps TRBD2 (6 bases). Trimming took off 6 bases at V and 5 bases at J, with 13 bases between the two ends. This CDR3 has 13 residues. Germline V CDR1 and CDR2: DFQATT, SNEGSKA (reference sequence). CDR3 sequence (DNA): TGCAGTGCCCAGGAGGGCGGGACCGGGGAGCTGTTTTTT. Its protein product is CSAQEGGTGELFF.

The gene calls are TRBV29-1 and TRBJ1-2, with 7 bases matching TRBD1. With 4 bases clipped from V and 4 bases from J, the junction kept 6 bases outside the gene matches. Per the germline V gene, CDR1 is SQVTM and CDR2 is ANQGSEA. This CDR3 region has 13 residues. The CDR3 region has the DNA TGCAGCGTTGGTTTACAGGGGCTCTATGGCTACACCTTC. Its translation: CSVGLQGLYGYTF.

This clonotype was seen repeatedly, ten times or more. The CDR3 nucleotides are TGTGCCAGCAGCTTGGGACTAGCGGGATGGGTCTACAATGAGCAGTTCTTC. Protein sequence: CASSLGLAGWVYNEQFF. The chain has TRBV7-9 and TRBJ2-1; TRBD2 aligns across 13 bases. This CDR3 has 17 residues. V was pared by 3 bases and J by 3 bases, with 5 bases of the junction left unmatched. Germline CDR1 SEHNR, CDR2 FQNEAQ (reference sequence).

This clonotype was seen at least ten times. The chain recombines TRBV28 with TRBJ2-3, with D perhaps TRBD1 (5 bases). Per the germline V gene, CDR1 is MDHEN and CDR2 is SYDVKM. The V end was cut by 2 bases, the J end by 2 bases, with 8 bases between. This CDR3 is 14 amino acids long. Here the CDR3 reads CASSLTGATDTQYF. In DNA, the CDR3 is TGTGCCAGCAGTTTAACAGGAGCCACAGATACGCAGTATTTT.

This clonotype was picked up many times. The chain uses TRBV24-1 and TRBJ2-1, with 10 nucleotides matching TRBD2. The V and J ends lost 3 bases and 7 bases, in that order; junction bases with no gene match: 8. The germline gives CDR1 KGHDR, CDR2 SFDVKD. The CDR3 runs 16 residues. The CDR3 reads CATSDPGSGRSNEQFF. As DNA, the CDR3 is TGTGCCACCAGTGATCCTGGTAGCGGGAGGTCGAATGAGCAGTTCTTC.

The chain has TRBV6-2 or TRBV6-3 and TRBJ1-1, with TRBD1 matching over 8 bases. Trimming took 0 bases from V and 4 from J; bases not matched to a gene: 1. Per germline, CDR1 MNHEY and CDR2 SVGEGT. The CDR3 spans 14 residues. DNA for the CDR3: TGTGCCAGCAGTTACTCCGACAGGGGCACTGAAGCTTTCTTT. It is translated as CASSYSDRGTEAFF.

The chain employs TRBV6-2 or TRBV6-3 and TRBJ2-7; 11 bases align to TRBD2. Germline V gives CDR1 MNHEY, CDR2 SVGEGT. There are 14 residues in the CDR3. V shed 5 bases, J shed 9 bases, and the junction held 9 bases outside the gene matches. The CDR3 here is CASSPGLAAPWQYF. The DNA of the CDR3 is TGTGCCAGCAGTCCGGGACTAGCGGCCCCGTGGCAGTACTTC.

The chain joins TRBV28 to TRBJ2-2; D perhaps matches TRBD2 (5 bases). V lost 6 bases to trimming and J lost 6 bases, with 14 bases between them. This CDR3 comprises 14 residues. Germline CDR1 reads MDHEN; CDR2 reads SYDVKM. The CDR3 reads CASSSYTGSGELFF. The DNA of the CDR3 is TGTGCCAGCAGCTCCTACACGGGGTCCGGGGAGCTGTTTTTT.

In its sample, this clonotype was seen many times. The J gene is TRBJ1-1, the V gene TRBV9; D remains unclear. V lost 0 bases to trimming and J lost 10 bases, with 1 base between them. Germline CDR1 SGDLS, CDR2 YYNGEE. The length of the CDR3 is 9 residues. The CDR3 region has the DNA TGTGCCAGCAGCGTAGGAGCTTTCTTT. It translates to CASSVGAFF.

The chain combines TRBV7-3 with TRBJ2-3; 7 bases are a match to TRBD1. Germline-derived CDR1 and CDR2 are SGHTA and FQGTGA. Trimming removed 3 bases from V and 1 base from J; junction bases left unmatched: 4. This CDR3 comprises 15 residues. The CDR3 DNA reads TGTGCCAGCAGCTTCGGTCAGGGGGGCACAGATACGCAGTATTTT. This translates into CASSFGQGGTDTQYF.

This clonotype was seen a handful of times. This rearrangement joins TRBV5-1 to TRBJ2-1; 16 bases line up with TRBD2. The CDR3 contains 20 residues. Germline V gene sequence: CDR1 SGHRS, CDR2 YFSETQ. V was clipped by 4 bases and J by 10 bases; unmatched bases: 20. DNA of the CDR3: TGCGCCAGCAGCAGGACCCCGGGACTAGCGGGAGGGGGCATCGGAAGCGAGCAGTTCTTC. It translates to CASSRTPGLAGGGIGSEQFF. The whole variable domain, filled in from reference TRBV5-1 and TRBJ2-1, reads KAGVTQTPRYLIKTRGQQVTLSCSPISGHRSVSWYQQTPGQGLQFLFEYFSETQRNKGNFPGRFSGRQFSNSRSEMNVSTLELGDSALYLCASSRTPGLAGGGIGSEQFFGPGTRLTVL.

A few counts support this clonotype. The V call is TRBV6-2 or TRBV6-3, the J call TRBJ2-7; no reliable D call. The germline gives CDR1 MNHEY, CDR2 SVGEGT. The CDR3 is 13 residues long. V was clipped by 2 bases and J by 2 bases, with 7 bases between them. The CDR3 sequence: CASSYGRTYEQYF. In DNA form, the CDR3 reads TGTGCCAGCAGTTACGGAAGGACCTACGAGCAGTACTTC.

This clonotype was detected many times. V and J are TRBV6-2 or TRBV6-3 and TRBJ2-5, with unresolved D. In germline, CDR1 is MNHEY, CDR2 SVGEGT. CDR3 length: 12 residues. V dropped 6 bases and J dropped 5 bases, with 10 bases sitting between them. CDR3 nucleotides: TGTGCCAGCAGCCTGACCCAGGAGACCCAGTACTTC. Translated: CASSLTQETQYF.

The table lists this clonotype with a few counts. The DNA of the CDR3 is TGTGCCAGCAGTTCCTGGGGGACAGCCAATTCACCCCTCCACTTT. This translates into CASSSWGTANSPLHF. This chain joins TRBV6-2 or TRBV6-3 and TRBJ1-6; TRBD1 matches 7 bases. The CDR3 is made up of 15 amino acids. The trim removed 4 bases at V and 7 bases at J, leaving 7 bases unmatched. The germline V gene has CDR1 MNHEY and CDR2 SVGEGT.